Following are 5 T cell receptor beta chains from one sample sequenced in a study of blood T cell repertoires in COVID-19. Clones were sequenced by immunoSEQ multiplex PCR, and TCRdb holds only the in-frame ones, with some missing. The repertoire holds around 300,000 clones, with about 85% as singletons. The material sequenced was PBMCs or T cells enriched from blood (not recorded which). The receptors were gathered from a woman aged 45-59 years who had recovered from COVID-19.

V and J are TRBV5-5 and TRBJ1-5; TRBD1 matches at 7 bases. The CDR3 loop spans 17 amino acids. Looked up from germline, CDR1 is SGHKS and CDR2 is YYEKEE (reference sequence). V shed 0 bases and J 2 bases; nucleotides not matched to a gene: 8. CDR3 sequence reads: CASSLVEGQSGNQPQHF. The CDR3 DNA is TGTGCCAGCAGCTTGGTAGAGGGACAGAGTGGCAATCAGCCCCAGCATTTT.

The rearrangement links TRBV18 to TRBJ1-1; D uncertain. The CDR3 spans 14 residues. Germline-derived CDR1 and CDR2 are KGHSH and LQKENI. V was trimmed by 1 base and J by 5 bases, leaving 11 bases between them. The CDR3 protein is CASSPRSGRTEAFF. Here the CDR3 DNA reads TGTGCCAGCTCACCACGTTCAGGAAGGACTGAAGCTTTCTTT.

This clone was recorded a few times. The V and J genes are TRBV6-5 and TRBJ1-2; TRBD1 agrees at 7 bases. From germline, CDR1 is MNHEY and CDR2 SVGAGI. V shed 2 bases and J 4 bases; nucleotides not matched to a gene: 4. The CDR3 is 14 residues long. CDR3 nucleotide sequence: TGTGCCAGCAGTTACCGGGACAGAGGCTATGGCTACACCTTC. This codes for CASSYRDRGYGYTF.

The gene calls are TRBV19 and TRBJ1-1; 8 nucleotides line up with TRBD1. Unmatched junction bases numbered 5, after V lost 6 bases and J lost 2 bases. This CDR3 is built from 14 residues. Germline V gene lookup returns CDR1 LNHDA and CDR2 SQIVND (reference sequence). The CDR3 reads CASREDRDNTEAFF. The CDR3 nucleotides are TGTGCCAGTAGAGAGGACAGGGACAACACTGAAGCTTTCTTT.

The chain couples TRBV7-3 to TRBJ2-2, with 11 bases lining up with TRBD2. CDR3 length equals 19 residues. CDR1 and CDR2 from the germline V gene are SGHTA and FQGTGA. The V and J ends lost 1 base and 0 bases, in that order; junction bases with no gene match: 7. The CDR3, as DNA: TGTGCCAGCAGCTTAATCCCCACTAGCGGGAGAGCGAACACCGGGGAGCTGTTTTTT. Its protein product is CASSLIPTSGRANTGELFF. The full variable domain, completed using reference TRBV7-3 and TRBJ2-2, is GAGVSQTPSNKVTEKGKYVELRCDPISGHTALYWYRQSLGQGPEFLIYFQGTGAADDSGLPNDRFFAVRPEGSVSTLKIQRTERGDSAVYLCASSLIPTSGRANTGELFFGEGSRLTVL.